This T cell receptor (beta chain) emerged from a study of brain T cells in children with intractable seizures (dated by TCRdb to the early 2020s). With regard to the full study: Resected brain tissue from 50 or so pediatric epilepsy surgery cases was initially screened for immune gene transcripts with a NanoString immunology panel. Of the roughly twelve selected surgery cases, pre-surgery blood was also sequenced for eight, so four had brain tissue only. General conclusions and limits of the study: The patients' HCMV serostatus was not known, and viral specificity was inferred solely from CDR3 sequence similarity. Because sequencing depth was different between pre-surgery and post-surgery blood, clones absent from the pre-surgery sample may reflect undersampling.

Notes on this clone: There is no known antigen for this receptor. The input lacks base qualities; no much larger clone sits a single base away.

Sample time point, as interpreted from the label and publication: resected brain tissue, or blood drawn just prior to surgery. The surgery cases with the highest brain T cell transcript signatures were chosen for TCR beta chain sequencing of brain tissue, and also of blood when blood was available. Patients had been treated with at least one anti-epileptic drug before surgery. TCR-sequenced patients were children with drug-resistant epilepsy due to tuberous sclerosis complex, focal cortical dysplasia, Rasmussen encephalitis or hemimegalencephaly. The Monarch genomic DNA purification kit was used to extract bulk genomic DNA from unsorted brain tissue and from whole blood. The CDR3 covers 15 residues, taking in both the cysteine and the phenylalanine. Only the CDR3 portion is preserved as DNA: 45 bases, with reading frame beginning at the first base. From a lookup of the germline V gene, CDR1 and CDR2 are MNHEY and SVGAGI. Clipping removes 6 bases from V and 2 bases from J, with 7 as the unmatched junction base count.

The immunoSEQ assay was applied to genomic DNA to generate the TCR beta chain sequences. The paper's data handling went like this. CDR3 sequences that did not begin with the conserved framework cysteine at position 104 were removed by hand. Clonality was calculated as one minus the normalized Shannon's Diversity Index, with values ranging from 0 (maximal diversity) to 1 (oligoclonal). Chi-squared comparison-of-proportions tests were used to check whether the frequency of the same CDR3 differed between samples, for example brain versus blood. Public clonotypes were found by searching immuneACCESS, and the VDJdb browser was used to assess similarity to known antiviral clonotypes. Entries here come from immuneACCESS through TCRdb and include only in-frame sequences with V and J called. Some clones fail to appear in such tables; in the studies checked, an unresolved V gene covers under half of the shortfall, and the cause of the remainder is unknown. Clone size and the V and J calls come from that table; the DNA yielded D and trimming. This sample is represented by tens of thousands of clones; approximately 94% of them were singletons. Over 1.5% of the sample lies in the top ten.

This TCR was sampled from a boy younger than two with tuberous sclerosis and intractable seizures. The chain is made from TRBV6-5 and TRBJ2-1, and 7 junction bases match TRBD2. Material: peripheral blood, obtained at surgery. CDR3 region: CASRLTSVTYNEQFF. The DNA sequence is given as TGTGCCAGCAGACTCACTAGCGTGACCTACAATGAGCAGTTCTTC.